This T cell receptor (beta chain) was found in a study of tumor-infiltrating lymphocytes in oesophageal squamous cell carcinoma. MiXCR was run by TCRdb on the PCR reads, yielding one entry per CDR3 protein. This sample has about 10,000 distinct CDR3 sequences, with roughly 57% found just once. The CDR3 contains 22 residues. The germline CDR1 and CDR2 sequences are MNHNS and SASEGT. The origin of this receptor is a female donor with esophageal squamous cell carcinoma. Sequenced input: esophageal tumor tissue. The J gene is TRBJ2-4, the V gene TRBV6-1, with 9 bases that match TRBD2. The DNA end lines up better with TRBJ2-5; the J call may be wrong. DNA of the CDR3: TGTGCCAGCAGTCGAAGTCCCCTGACTAGCGGCTACATACCAAGGTACCAAGAGACCCAGTACTTC. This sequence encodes CASSRSPLTSGYIPRYQETQYF.